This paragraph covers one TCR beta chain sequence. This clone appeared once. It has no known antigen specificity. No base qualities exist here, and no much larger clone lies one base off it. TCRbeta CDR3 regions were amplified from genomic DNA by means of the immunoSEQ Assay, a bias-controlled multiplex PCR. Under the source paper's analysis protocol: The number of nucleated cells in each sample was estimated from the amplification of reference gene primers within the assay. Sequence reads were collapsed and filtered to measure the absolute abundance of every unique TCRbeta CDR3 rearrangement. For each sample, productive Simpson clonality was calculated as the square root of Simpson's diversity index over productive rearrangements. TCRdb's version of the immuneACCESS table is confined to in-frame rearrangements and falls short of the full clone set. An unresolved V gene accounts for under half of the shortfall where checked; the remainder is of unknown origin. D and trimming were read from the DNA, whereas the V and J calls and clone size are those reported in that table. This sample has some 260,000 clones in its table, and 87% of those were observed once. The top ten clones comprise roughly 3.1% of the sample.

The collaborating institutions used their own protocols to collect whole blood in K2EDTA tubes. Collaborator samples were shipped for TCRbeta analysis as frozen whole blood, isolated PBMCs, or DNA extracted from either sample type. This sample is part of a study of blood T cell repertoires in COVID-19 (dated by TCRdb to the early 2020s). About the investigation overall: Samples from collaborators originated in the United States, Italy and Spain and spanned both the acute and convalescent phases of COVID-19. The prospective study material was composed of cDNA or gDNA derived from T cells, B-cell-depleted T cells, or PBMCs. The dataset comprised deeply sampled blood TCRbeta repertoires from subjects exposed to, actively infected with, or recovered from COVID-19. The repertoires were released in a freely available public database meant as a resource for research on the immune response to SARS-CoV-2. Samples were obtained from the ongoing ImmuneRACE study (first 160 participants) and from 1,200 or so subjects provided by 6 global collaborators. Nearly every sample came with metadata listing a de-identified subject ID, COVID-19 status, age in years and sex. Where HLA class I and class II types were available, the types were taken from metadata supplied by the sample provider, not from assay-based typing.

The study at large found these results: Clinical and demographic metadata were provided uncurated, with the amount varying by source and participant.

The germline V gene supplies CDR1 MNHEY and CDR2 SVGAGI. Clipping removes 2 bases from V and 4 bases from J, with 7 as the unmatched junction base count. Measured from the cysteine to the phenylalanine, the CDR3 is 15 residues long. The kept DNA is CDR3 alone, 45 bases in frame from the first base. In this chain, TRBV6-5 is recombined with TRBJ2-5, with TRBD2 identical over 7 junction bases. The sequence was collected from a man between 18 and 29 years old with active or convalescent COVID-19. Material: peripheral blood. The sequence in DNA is TGTGCCAGCAGTTACAGGCGGGGGAGCGGAGAGACCCAGTACTTC. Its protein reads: CASSYRRGSGETQYF.